Reported below is one T cell receptor (beta chain). The germline gives CDR1 SGHNT, CDR2 YYREEE (reference sequence). The CDR3 covers 17 residues. With V trimmed by 2 bases and J by 10 bases, 11 bases remained unmatched. The source of the sample is a study of blood T cell repertoires in COVID-19. Across the whole study: Acute and convalescent COVID-19 samples came from the United States, Italy and Spain. The analysed material was cDNA or gDNA that came from T cells, B-cell-depleted T cells, or PBMCs.

Profiling relied on immunoSEQ multiplex PCR, and the TCRdb table lists in-frame clones only, not all of them. The table shows over 130,000 clones, with 77% occurring only once. This chain links TRBV5-4 with TRBJ1-6, with TRBD1 identical over 11 bases. Sequenced: peripheral blood. The receptor was isolated from a woman aged 50 to 65 with active or convalescent COVID-19. CDR3 region: CASSFGTGGKGPSPLHF. The CDR3 DNA reads as TGTGCCAGCAGCTTCGGGACAGGGGGTAAGGGGCCCTCACCCCTCCACTTT.